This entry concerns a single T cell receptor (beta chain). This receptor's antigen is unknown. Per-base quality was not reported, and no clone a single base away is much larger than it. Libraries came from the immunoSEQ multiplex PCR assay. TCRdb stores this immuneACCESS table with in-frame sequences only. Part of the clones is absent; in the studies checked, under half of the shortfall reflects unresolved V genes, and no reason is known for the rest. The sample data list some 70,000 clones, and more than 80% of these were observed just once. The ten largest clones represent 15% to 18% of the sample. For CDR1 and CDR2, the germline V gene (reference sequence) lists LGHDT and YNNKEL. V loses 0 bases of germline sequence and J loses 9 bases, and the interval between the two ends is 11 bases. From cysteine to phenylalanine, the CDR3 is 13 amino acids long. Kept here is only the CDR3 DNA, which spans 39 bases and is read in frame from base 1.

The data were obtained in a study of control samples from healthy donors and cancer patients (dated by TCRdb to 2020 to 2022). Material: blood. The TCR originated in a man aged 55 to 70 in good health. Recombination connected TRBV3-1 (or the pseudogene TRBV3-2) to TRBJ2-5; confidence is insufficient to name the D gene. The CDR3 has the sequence CASSQDYVRAQYF. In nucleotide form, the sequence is TGTGCCAGCAGCCAAGACTACGTTAGGGCCCAGTACTTC.